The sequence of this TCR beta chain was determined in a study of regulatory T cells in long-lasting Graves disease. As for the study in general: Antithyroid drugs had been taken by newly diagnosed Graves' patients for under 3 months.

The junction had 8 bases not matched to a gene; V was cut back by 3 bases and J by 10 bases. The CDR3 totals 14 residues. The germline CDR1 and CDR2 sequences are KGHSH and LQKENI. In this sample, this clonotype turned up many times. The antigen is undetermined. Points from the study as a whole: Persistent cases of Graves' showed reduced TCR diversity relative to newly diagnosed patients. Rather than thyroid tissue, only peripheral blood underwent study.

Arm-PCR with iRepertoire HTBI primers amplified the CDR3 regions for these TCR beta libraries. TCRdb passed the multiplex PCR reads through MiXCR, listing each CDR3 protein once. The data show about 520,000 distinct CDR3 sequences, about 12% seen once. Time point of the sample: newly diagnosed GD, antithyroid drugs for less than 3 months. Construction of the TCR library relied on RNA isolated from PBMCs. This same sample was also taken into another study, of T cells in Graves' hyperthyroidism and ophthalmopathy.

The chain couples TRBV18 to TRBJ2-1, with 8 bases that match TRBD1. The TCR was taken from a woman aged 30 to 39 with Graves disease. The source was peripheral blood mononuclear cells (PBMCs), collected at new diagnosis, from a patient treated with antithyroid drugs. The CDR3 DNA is TGTGCCAGCTCACCCTCACCGACAGGGGACGAGCAGTTCTTC. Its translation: CASSPSPTGDEQFF.